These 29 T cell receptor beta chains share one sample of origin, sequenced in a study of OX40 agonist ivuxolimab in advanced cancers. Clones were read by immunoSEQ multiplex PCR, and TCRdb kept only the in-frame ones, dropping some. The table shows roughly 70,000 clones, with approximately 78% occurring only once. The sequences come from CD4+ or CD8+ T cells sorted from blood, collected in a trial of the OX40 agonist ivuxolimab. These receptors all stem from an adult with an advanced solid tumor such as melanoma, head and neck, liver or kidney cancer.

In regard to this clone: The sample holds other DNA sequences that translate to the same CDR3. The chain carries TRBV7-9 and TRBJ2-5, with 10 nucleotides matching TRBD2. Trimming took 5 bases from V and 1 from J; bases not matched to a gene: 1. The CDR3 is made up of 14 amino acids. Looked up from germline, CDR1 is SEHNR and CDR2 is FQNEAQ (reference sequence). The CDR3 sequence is CASSRLAGQETQYF. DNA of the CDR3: TGTGCCAGCAGCCGACTAGCGGGCCAAGAGACCCAGTACTTC.

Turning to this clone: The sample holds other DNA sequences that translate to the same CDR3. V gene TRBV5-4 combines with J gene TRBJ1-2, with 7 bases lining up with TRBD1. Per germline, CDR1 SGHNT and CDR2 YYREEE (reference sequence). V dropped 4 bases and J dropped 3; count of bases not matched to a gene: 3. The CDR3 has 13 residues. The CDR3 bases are TGTGCCAGCAGCCTGACAGGGTACTATGGCTACACCTTC. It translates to CASSLTGYYGYTF.

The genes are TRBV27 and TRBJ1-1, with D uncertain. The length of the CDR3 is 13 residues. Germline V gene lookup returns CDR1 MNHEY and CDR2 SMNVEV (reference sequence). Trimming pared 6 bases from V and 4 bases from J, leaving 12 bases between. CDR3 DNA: TGTGCCAGCAGGAGAATGTCTCGCACTGAAGCTTTCTTT. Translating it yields CASRRMSRTEAFF.

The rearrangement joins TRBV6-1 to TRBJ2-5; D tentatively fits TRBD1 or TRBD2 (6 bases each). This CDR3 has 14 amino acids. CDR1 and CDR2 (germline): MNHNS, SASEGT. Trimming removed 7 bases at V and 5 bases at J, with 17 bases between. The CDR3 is CASKKGGAGETQYF. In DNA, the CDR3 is TGTGCCAGCAAAAAGGGGGGCGCGGGGGAGACCCAGTACTTC.

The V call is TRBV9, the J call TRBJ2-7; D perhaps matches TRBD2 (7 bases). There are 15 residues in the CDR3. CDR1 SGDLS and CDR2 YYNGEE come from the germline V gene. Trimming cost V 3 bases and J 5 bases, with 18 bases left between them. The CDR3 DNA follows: TGTGCCAGCAGCGCGGGGGGACGGGGGCCCCACGAGCAGTACTTC. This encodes CASSAGGRGPHEQYF.

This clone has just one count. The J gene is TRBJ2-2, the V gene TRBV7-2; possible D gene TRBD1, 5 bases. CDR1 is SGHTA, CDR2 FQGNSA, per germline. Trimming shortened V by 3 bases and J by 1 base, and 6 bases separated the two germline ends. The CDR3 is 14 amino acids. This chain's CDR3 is CASSLGQNTGELFF. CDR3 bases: TGTGCCAGCAGCTTGGGGCAGAACACCGGGGAGCTGTTTTTT.

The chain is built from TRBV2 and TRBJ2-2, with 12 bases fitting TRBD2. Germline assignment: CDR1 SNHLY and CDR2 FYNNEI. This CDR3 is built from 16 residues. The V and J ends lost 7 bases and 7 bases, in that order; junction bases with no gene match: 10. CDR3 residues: CASISGLAGRGGELFF. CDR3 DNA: TGTGCCAGCATCTCTGGACTAGCGGGAAGGGGCGGGGAGCTGTTTTTT.

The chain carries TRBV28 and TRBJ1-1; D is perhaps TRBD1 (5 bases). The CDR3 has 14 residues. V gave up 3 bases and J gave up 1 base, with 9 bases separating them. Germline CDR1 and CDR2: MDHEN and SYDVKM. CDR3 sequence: CASSLGTENTEAFF. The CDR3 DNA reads TGTGCCAGCAGTTTGGGGACGGAGAACACTGAAGCTTTCTTT.

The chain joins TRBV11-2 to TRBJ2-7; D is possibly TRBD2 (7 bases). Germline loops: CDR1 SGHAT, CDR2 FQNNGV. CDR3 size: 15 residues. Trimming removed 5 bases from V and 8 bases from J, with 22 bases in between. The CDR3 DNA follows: TGTGCCAGCAGCCCGAGCGGGACTCCTGGGGGCAAGCAGTACTTC. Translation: CASSPSGTPGGKQYF. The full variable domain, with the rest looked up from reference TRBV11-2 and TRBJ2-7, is EAGVAQSPRYKIIEKRQSVAFWCNPISGHATLYWYQQILGQGPKLLIQFQNNGVVDDSQLPKDRFSAERLKGVDSTLKIQPAKLEDSAVYLCASSPSGTPGGKQYFGPGTRLTVT.

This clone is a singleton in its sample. CDR3: CASSPRTAYTYEQYV. The CDR3 bases are TGTGCCAGTAGTCCCCGGACAGCTTATACCTACGAGCAGTACGTC. J is TRBJ2-7 and V is TRBV19, with a weak D call TRBD1 (6 bases). The germline V and J ends were trimmed by 5 bases and 2 bases, with 16 bases remaining between them. The CDR3 extends over 15 amino acids. Germline V gene data show CDR1 as LNHDA and CDR2 as SQIVND (reference sequence).

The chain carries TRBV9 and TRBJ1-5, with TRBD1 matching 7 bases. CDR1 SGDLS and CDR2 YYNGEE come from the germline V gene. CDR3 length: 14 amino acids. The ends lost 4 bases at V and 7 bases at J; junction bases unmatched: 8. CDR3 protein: CASSPHRGLQPQHF. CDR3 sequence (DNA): TGTGCCAGCAGCCCCCACAGGGGCCTACAGCCCCAGCATTTT.

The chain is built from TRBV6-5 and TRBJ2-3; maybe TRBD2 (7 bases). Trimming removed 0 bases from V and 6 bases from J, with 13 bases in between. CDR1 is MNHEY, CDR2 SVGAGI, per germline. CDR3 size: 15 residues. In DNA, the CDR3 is TGTGCCAGCAGTTACTCGGCAGGGAGGGGGGATACGCAGTATTTT. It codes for CASSYSAGRGDTQYF.

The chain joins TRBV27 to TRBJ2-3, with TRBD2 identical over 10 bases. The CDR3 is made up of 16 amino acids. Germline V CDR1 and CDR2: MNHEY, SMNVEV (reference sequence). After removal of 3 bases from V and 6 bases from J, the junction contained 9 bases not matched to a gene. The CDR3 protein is CASSFNSGRPQDTQYF. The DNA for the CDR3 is TGTGCCAGCAGTTTTAATAGCGGGAGGCCCCAGGATACGCAGTATTTT.

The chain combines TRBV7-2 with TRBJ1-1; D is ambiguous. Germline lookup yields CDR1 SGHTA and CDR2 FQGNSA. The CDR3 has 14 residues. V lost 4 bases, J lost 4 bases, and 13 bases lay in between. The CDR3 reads CASSSRGSVTEAFF. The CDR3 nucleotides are TGTGCCAGCAGCTCACGAGGAAGCGTCACTGAAGCTTTCTTT.

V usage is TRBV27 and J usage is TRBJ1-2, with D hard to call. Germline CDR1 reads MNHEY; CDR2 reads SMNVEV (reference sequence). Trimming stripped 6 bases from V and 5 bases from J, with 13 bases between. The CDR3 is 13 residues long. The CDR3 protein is CASRQDERYGYTF. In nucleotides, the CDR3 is TGTGCCAGCAGGCAGGACGAGAGGTATGGCTACACCTTC.

CDR3 sequence: CSVLDTGRNTEAFF. The CDR3 DNA reads TGCAGCGTCCTGGACACCGGTAGGAACACTGAAGCTTTCTTT. This chain links TRBV29-1 with TRBJ1-1; D may be TRBD1 (5 bases). Germline V gene data show CDR1 as SQVTM and CDR2 as ANQGSEA. The CDR3 totals 14 residues. Trimming took off 6 bases at V and 1 base at J, with 15 bases between the two ends.

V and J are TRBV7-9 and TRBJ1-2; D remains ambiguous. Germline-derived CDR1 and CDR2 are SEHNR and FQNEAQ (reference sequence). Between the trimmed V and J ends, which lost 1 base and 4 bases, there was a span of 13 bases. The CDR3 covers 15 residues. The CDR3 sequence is CASSLGQATIYGYTF. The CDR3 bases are TGTGCCAGCAGCTTAGGCCAGGCGACCATCTATGGCTACACCTTC.

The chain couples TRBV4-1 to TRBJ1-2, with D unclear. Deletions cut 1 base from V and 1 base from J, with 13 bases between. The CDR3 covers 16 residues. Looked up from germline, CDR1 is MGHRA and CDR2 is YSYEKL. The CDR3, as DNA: TGCGCCAGCAGCCAAGGCGGCACCTCGGGTAACTATGGCTACACCTTC. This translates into CASSQGGTSGNYGYTF.

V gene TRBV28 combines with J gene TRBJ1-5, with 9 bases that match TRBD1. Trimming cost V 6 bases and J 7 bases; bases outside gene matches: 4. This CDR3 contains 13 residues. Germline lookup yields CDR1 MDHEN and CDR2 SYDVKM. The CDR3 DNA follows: TGTGCCAGCAGCCAACAGGGGGCGCAGCCCCAGCATTTT. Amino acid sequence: CASSQQGAQPQHF.

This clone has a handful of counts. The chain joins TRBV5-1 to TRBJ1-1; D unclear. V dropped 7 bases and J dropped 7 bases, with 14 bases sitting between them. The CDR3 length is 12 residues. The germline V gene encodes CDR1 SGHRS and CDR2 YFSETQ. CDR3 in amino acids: CASGYLGGEAFF. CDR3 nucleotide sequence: TGCGCCAGCGGTTATTTAGGCGGTGAAGCTTTCTTT.

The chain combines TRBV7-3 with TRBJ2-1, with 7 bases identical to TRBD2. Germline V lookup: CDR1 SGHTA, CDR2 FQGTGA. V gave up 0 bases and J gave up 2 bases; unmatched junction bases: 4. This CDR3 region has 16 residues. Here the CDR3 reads CASSLTGGSAYNEQFF. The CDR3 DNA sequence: TGTGCCAGCAGCTTAACTGGCGGGAGTGCCTACAATGAGCAGTTCTTC.

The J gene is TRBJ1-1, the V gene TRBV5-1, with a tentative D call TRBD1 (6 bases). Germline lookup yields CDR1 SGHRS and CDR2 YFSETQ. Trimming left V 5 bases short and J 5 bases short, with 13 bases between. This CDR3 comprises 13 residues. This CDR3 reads CASREQGVTEAFF. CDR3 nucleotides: TGCGCCAGCAGAGAACAGGGAGTGACTGAAGCTTTCTTT.

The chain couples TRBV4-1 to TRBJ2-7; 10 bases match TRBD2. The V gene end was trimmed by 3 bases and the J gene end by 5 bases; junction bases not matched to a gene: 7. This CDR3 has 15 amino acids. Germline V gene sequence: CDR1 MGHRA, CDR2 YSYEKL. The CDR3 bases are TGCGCCAGCAGCCAGAAGACTAGCGGGTTACACGAGCAGTACTTC. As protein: CASSQKTSGLHEQYF.

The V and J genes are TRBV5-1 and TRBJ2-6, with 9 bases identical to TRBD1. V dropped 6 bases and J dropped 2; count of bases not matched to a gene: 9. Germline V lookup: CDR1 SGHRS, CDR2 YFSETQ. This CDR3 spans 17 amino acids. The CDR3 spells CASTPGQGPPGANVLTF. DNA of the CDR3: TGCGCCAGCACACCGGGACAGGGTCCCCCTGGGGCCAACGTCCTGACTTTC.

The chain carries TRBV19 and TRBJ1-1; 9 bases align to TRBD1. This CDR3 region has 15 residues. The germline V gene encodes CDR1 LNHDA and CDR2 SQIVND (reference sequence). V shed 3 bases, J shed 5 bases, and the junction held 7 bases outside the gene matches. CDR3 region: CASSIKGQGRTEAFF. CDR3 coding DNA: TGTGCCAGTAGTATTAAGGGACAGGGTCGTACTGAAGCTTTCTTT.

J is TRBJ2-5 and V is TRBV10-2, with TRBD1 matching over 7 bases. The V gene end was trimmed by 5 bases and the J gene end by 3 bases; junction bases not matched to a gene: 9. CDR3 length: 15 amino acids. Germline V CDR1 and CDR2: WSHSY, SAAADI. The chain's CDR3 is CASSLGDSSKETQYF. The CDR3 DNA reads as TGCGCCAGCAGTTTAGGGGACAGTTCTAAAGAGACCCAGTACTTC.

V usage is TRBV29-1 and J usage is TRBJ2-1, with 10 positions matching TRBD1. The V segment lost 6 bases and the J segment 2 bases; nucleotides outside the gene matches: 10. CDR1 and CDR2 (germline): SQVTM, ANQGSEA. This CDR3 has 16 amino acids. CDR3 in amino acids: CSVKPGTGVTYNEQFF. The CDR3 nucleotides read TGCAGCGTGAAGCCTGGGACAGGGGTTACCTACAATGAGCAGTTCTTC.

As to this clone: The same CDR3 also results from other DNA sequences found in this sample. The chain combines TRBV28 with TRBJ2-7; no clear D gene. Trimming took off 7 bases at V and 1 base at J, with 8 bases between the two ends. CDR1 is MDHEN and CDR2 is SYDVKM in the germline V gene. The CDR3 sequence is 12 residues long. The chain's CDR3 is CASTGSSYEQYV. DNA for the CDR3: TGTGCCAGCACTGGCTCATCCTACGAGCAGTACGTC.

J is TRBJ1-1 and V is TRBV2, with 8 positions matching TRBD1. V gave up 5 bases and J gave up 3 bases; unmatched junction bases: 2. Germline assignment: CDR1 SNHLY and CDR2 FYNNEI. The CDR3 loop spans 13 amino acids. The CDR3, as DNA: TGTGCCAGCAGTCTGGACAGGGACACTGAAGCTTTCTTT. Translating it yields CASSLDRDTEAFF.